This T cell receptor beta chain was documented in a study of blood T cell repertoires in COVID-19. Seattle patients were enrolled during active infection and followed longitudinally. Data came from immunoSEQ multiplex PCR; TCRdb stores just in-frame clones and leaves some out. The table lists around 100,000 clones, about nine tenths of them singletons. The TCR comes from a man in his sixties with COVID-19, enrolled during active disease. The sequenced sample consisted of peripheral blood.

The CDR3 spells CASRLGLGYGYTF. The CDR3 DNA follows: TGTGCCAGCAGGTTGGGGCTGGGGTATGGCTACACCTTC. V usage is TRBV2 and J usage is TRBJ1-2, with D possibly being TRBD1 (5 bases). V dropped 6 bases and J dropped 5 bases, with 13 bases sitting between them. Germline V gene lookup returns CDR1 SNHLY and CDR2 FYNNEI. The CDR3 is 13 residues long.